This is a list of T cell receptor beta chains from one sample in a study of OX40 agonist ivuxolimab in advanced cancers. This table comes from immunoSEQ multiplex PCR, and its TCRdb copy is limited to in-frame clones, with some not included. Among 75,000 to 100,000 clones listed, roughly 90% were seen once. The sample here was CD4+ or CD8+ T cells sorted from blood, taken in a trial of the OX40 agonist ivuxolimab. Receptors were obtained from an adult with an advanced solid tumor such as melanoma, head and neck, liver or kidney cancer. CDR3s include the opening cysteine and the closing phenylalanine or tryptophan. D genes are given only for firm matches. For some rows the clone size is stated as once, few or many, or as a class when expanded; others skip it.

J gene,clone size,D gene,V gene,CDR3 DNA,CDR3 protein
TRBJ1-3,NA,TRBD1,TRBV27,TGTGCCAGCAGTTTGGACAGGGGACCTGGAAACACCATATATTTT,CASSLDRGPGNTIYF
TRBJ2-3,NA,TRBD1,TRBV28,TGTGCCAGCAGTTTACACAGTACAGGGGGCGCGTACACAGATACGCAGTATTTT,CASSLHSTGGAYTDTQYF
TRBJ2-7,NA,TRBD1,TRBV10-3,TGTGCCATCAGTGAGCCGTCCCCGACAGGGGTAAACGAGCAGTACTTC,CAISEPSPTGVNEQYF
TRBJ2-7,NA,NA,TRBV30,TGTGCCGTCTCGGGTGGAACCTACGAGCAGTACTTC,CAVSGGTYEQYF
TRBJ1-5,NA,NA,TRBV6-1,TGTGCCAGCATCGGGGGGGGTCAGCCCCAGCATTTT,CASIGGGQPQHF
TRBJ1-2,NA,NA,TRBV27,TGTGCCAGCAGCGGAGACTTCTATGGCTACACCTTC,CASSGDFYGYTF
TRBJ2-5,NA,TRBD1,TRBV27,TGTGCCAGCAGTTCGCTGACAGGGGTGAACTTACAAGAGACCCAGTACTTC,CASSSLTGVNLQETQYF
TRBJ2-7,NA,TRBD1,TRBV29-1,TGCAGCGTTCAACAACGGAGGGGACAGGGTCCCTTCGAGCAGTACTTC,CSVQQRRGQGPFEQYF
TRBJ2-1,NA,NA,TRBV5-1,TGCGCCAGCAGCTTGGACGGAGGGGGCAGGATCGGCAATGAGCAGTTCTTC,CASSLDGGGRIGNEQFF
TRBJ2-5,once,TRBD1,TRBV5-1,TGCGCCAGCAGCATCAACCTTGACAGGGTGGGGGAGACCCAGTACTTC,CASSINLDRVGETQYF
TRBJ1-5,NA,NA,TRBV19,TGTGCCAGTAGTATGTCCGGGAATAGCAATCAGCCCCAGCATTTT,CASSMSGNSNQPQHF
TRBJ2-2,once,TRBD1,TRBV7-9,TGTGCCAGCAGCGCACCACGGGGACAGGGACCGAACACCGGGGAGCTGTTTTTT,CASSAPRGQGPNTGELFF
TRBJ2-7,NA,NA,TRBV13,TGTGCCAGCAGCCTAAGAACAGCCCCCTACCCCTACGAGCAGTACTTC,CASSLRTAPYPYEQYF
TRBJ1-1,NA,NA,TRBV6-6,TGTGCCAGCAGTTACTCGTTACAGGGCCCCTCTGAAGCTTTCTTT,CASSYSLQGPSEAFF
TRBJ2-7,NA,TRBD2,TRBV29-1,TGCAGCGTTGACCAAGAAATAGCGGGAGGCCACGAGCAGTACTTC,CSVDQEIAGGHEQYF
TRBJ1-2,NA,NA,TRBV27,TGTGCCAGCAGCCCCGACGGGACCGCGGACTATGGCTACACCTTC,CASSPDGTADYGYTF
TRBJ2-7,NA,TRBD2,TRBV7-6,TGTGCCAGCAGCCACAGCGGGAGGGTCCACGAGCAGTACTTC,CASSHSGRVHEQYF
TRBJ2-7,once,NA,TRBV13,TGTGCCAGCAGCCCCGGGCGAGGGGCCTACGAGCAGTACTTC,CASSPGRGAYEQYF
TRBJ2-3,NA,NA,TRBV6-5,TGTGCCAGCAGACCCGGGAGTTTTGGCACAGATACGCAGTATTTT,CASRPGSFGTDTQYF
TRBJ2-5,once,TRBD1,TRBV13,TGTGCCAGCAGCTTATCACAGGGGGCCAAGACCCAGTACTTC,CASSLSQGAKTQYF
TRBJ1-1,NA,NA,TRBV6-6,TGTGCCAGCAGTTCTGGAGGGCGAGCTTTCTTT,CASSSGGRAFF
TRBJ2-5,NA,TRBD2,TRBV11-2,TGTGCCAGCAGCCAGTGGACTAGGGAGGGAGAGACCCAGTACTTC,CASSQWTREGETQYF
TRBJ2-7,NA,TRBD2,TRBV9,TGTGCCAGCAGCGTAGCTCCCGGGCGGGGGGTCTACGAGCAGTACTTC,CASSVAPGRGVYEQYF
TRBJ2-2,NA,NA,TRBV4-1,TGCGCCACCGCCCCGGGACCCCGGGACACCGGGGAGCTGTTTTTT,CATAPGPRDTGELFF
TRBJ1-1,NA,NA,TRBV27,TGTGCCAGCAGTTTATCGAGGGGGGGGACTGAAGCTTTCTTT,CASSLSRGGTEAFF
TRBJ2-7,NA,NA,TRBV5-4,TGTGCCAGCAGCTTGGGCAATTACGGCAGCGAGCAGTACTTC,CASSLGNYGSEQYF
TRBJ2-7,NA,NA,TRBV11-2,TGTGCCAGCAGCTTTCCCGGTGTCGTATACGAGCAGTACTTC,CASSFPGVVYEQYF
TRBJ1-6,few,TRBD1,TRBV4-1,TGCGCCAGCAGCGAGACAGGGAGCTCCTATAATTCACCCCTCCACTTT,CASSETGSSYNSPLHF
TRBJ2-1,NA,TRBD2,TRBV9,TGTGCCAGCAGCGGGGGACTAGCGGGGCCAAATGAGCAGTTCTTC,CASSGGLAGPNEQFF
TRBJ1-1,NA,NA,TRBV6-5,TGTGCCAGCAGTTACTCTCCAGGAACCACTGAAGCTTTCTTT,CASSYSPGTTEAFF
TRBJ2-7,NA,TRBD2,TRBV5-6,TGTGCCAGCAGCTCTCTAGCGGGGGTTCTAAGCTCCTACGAGCAGTACTTC,CASSSLAGVLSSYEQYF
TRBJ2-1,NA,NA,TRBV27,TGTGCCAGCAGTCTGGGACTGTACAATGAGCAGTTCTTC,CASSLGLYNEQFF
TRBJ2-2,NA,NA,TRBV19,TGTGCCAGTAGTATAGGGGGGACGGCCGGGGAGCTGTTTTTT,CASSIGGTAGELFF
TRBJ2-5,NA,NA,TRBV27,TGTGCCAGCAGGCCAGCACCGTACCAAGAGACCCAGTACTTC,CASRPAPYQETQYF
TRBJ1-6,NA,TRBD1,TRBV9,TGTGCCAGCAGCGTATCGGGACAGAGGCGTTCACCCCTCCACTTT,CASSVSGQRRSPLHF
TRBJ2-7,once,TRBD2,TRBV27,TGTGCCAGCAGCGGGGGACTAGAGCAGTACTTC,CASSGGLEQYF
TRBJ2-5,NA,NA,TRBV7-2,TGTGCCAGCAGCTTATCTCTCAGAGTACCTCCGCAAGAGACCCAGTACTTC,CASSLSLRVPPQETQYF
TRBJ2-1,NA,NA,TRBV21-1,TGTGCCAGCAGCAGGCTCACACCCCAGGGCCCCAATGAGCAGTTCTTC,CASSRLTPQGPNEQFF
TRBJ2-3,NA,TRBD2,TRBV13,TGTGCCAGCAGCCTAGCGGGGGAGGGCACAGATACGCAGTATTTT,CASSLAGEGTDTQYF
TRBJ2-7,NA,TRBD1,TRBV27,TGTGCCAGCAGTTTGTTTGGACAGGGCTCCTACGAGCAGTACTTC,CASSLFGQGSYEQYF
TRBJ2-7,NA,TRBD1,TRBV27,TGTGCCACGGCGAGGGGGCACTCCTACGAGCAGTACTTC,CATARGHSYEQYF
TRBJ1-6,few,TRBD1,TRBV27,TGTGCCAGCAGCCACGGGACAGGGGTCAACTCACCCCTCCACTTT,CASSHGTGVNSPLHF
TRBJ1-2,NA,TRBD1,TRBV27,TGTGCCAGCAGTCAGACAGGGGTTGGCTATGGCTACACCTTC,CASSQTGVGYGYTF
TRBJ2-5,NA,NA,TRBV10-3,TGTGCCATCAGTGAGTCGTACAGAGAGACCCAGTACTTC,CAISESYRETQYF
TRBJ2-5,NA,TRBD1,TRBV29-1,TGCAGCGACCTAGACAGGGGACAAAGGGGAGAGACCCAGTACTTC,CSDLDRGQRGETQYF
TRBJ2-7,NA,NA,TRBV6-5,TGTGCCAGCAGCTACGCGGAAGCCTACGAGCAGTACTTC,CASSYAEAYEQYF
TRBJ2-6,NA,NA,TRBV27,TGTGCCAGCAGTTCCCCAGGCTACTCTGGGGCCAACGTCCTGACTTTC,CASSSPGYSGANVLTF
TRBJ1-1,NA,TRBD1,TRBV19,TGTGCCAGACAGGGGGGGAACACTGAAGCTTTCTTT,CARQGGNTEAFF
TRBJ2-3,NA,NA,TRBV27,TGTGCCAGCAGCTTTACCGGGGCCACAGATACGCAGTATTTT,CASSFTGATDTQYF
TRBJ1-4,NA,NA,TRBV19,TGTGCCAGTAGCTCGAGGGGCGGCGAGCATGAAAAACTGTTTTTT,CASSSRGGEHEKLFF
TRBJ2-2,NA,NA,TRBV5-4,TGTGCCAGCAGCTTGTACGGGGCAGGGGCTATGCACGGGGAGCTGTTTTTT,CASSLYGAGAMHGELFF
TRBJ1-1,NA,NA,TRBV12-5,TGTGCTAGTGGTTTGCCCACATACAGGGAAAGCGCTGAAGCTTTCTTT,CASGLPTYRESAEAFF
TRBJ1-2,NA,NA,TRBV19,TGTGCCAGTAGTACAGGGATTAACTATGGCTACACCTTC,CASSTGINYGYTF
TRBJ2-2,NA,NA,TRBV5-5,TGTGCCAGCAGCGACGACACCGGGGAGCTGTTTTTT,CASSDDTGELFF
TRBJ2-2,NA,TRBD1,TRBV6-6,TGTGCCAGCAGCCCGGGTGGGACAGGGGCCGGGGAGCTGTTTTTT,CASSPGGTGAGELFF
TRBJ1-4,NA,NA,TRBV29-1,TGCGGCGTTATCGAAGGGGTATCGGAAAAACTGTTTTTT,CGVIEGVSEKLFF